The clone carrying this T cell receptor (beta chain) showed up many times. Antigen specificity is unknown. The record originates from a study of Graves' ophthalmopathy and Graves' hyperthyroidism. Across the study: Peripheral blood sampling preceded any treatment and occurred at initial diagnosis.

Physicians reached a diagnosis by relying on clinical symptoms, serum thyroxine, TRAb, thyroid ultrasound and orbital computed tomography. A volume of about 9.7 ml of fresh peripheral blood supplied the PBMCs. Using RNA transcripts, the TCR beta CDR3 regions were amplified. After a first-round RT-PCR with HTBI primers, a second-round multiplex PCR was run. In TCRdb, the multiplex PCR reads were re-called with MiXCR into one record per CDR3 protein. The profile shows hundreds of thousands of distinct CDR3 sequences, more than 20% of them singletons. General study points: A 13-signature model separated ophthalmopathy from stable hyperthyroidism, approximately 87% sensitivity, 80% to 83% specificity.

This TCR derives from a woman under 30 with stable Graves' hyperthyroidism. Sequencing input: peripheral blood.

In DNA, the CDR3 is TGTGCCAGCAGTTTCGGGACAGTAAATCAGCCCCAGCATTTT. Protein sequence: CASSFGTVNQPQHF. V gene TRBV12-3 or TRBV12-4 combines with J gene TRBJ1-5; 7 positions agree with TRBD1. This CDR3 spans 14 amino acids. The V gene end was trimmed by 3 bases and the J gene end by 4 bases; junction bases not matched to a gene: 3.